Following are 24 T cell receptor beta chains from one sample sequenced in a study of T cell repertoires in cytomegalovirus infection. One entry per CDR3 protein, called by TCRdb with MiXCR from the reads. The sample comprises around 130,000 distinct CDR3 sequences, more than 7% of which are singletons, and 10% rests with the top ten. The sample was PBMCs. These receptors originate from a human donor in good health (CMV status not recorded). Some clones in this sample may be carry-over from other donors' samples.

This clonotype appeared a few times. The CDR3 reads CATRYGLAYQPQHF. CDR3 sequence (DNA): TGTGCCACCAGGTACGGCCTAGCATATCAGCCCCAGCATTTT. The genes are TRBV24-1 and TRBJ1-5, with D uncertain. Germline CDR1 reads KGHDR; CDR2 reads SFDVKD. The CDR3 runs to 14 residues. The germline V and J ends were trimmed by 7 bases and 5 bases, with 14 bases remaining between them.

Written as DNA, the CDR3 is TGCAGTGCTAGAGATCAGGCTAGCGGAGGCAATGAGCAGTTCTTC. Protein sequence: CSARDQASGGNEQFF. This chain links TRBV20-1 with TRBJ2-1, with 7 nucleotides matching TRBD2. The CDR3 length is 15 residues. V lost 0 bases to trimming and J lost 6 bases; unmatched junction nucleotides: 8. Germline lookup yields CDR1 DFQATT and CDR2 SNEGSKA (reference sequence).

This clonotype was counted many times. Written as DNA, the CDR3 is TGTGCCAGCAGGGTAGACTACAATGAGCAGTTCTTC. The encoded protein is CASRVDYNEQFF. This chain connects TRBV6-2 or TRBV6-3 to TRBJ2-1, with D unresolved. The CDR3 sequence is 12 residues long. The germline CDR1 and CDR2 sequences are MNHEY and SVGEGT. V lost 6 bases and J 3 bases, leaving 6 bases between the germline ends.

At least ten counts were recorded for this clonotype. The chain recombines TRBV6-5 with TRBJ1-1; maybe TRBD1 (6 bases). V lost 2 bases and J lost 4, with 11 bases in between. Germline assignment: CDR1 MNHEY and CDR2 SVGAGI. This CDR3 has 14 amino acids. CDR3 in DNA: TGTGCCAGCAGTTACACAGGGCTGGGCACTGAAGCTTTCTTT. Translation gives CASSYTGLGTEAFF.

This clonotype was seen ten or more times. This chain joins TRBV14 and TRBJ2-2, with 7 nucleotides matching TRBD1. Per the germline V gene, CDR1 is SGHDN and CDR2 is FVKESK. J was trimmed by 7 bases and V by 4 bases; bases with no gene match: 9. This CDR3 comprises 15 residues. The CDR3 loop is CASSLHRGRLGELFF. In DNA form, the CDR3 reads TGTGCCAGCAGCCTCCATAGGGGGCGCCTCGGGGAGCTGTTTTTT. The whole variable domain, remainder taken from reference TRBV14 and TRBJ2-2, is EAGVTQFPSHSVIEKGQTVTLRCDPISGHDNLYWYRRVMGKEIKFLLHFVKESKQDESGMPNNRFLAERTGGTYSTLKVQPAELEDSGVYFCASSLHRGRLGELFFGEGSRLTVL.

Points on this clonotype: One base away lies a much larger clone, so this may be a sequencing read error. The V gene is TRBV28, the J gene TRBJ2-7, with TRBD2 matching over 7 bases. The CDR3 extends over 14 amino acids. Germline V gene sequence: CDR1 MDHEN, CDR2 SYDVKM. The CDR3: CARSFPGGLYEQYF. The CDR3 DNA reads TGTGCCAGGAGTTTCCCGGGGGGACTCTACGAGCAGTACTTC.

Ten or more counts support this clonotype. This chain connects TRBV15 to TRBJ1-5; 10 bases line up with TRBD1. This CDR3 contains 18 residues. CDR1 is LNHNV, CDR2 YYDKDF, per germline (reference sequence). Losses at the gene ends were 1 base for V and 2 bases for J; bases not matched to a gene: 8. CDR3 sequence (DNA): TGTGCCACCAGCAGAGGCTCCGGGACAGGGGTTGGCAATCAGCCCCAGCATTTT. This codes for CATSRGSGTGVGNQPQHF.

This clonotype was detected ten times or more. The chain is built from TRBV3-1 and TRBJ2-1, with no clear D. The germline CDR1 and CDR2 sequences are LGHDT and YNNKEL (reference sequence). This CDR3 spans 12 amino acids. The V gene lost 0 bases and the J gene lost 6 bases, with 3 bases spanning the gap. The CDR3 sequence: CASSQDVNEQFF. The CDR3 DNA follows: TGTGCCAGCAGCCAAGATGTCAATGAGCAGTTCTTC.

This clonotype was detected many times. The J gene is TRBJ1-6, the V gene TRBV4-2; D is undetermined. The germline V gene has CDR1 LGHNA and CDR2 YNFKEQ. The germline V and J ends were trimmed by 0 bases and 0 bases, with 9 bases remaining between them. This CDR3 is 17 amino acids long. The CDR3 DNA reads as TGTGCCAGCAGCCAAGAGGGGTCCAGCTCCTATAATTCACCCCTCCACTTT. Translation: CASSQEGSSSYNSPLHF.

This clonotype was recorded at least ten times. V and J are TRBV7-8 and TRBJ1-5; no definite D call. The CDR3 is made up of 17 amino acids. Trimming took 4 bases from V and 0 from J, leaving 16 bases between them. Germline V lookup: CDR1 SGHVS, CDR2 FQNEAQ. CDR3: CASSSGGERYSNQPQHF. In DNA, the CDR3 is TGTGCCAGCAGCTCCGGCGGGGAGAGGTATAGCAATCAGCCCCAGCATTTT.

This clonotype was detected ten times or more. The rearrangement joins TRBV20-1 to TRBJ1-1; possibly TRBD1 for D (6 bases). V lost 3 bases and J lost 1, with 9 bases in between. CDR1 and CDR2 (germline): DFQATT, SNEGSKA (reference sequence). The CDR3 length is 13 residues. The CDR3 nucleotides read TGCAGTGCTAGTCCGGGACAGAACACTGAAGCTTTCTTT. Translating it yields CSASPGQNTEAFF.

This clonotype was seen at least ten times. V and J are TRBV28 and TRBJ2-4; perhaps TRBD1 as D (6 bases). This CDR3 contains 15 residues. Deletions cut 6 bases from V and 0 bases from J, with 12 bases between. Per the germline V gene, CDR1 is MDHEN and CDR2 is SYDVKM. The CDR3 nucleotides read TGTGCCAGCAGCCCAGGACAGCTAGCCAAAAACATTCAGTACTTC. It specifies CASSPGQLAKNIQYF.

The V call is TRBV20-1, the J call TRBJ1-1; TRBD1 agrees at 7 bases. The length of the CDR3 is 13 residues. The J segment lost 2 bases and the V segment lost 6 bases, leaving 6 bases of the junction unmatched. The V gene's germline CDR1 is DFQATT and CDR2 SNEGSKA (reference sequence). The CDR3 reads CSALTGDNTEAFF. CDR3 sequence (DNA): TGCAGTGCCCTAACAGGGGACAACACTGAAGCTTTCTTT.

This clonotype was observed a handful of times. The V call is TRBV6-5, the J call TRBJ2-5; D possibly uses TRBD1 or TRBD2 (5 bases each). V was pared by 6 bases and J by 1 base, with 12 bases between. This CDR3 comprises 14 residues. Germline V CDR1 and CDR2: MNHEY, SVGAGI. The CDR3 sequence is CASRGVGVQETQYF. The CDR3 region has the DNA TGTGCCAGCAGGGGAGTGGGGGTCCAAGAGACCCAGTACTTC.

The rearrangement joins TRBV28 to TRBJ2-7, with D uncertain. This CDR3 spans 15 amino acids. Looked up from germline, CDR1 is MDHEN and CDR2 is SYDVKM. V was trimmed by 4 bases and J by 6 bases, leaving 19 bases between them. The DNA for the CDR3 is TGTGCCAGCAGTTCCCAAAGTGGATTGTTGGCCGAGCAGTACTTC. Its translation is CASSSQSGLLAEQYF. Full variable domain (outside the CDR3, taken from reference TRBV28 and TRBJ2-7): DVKVTQSSRYLVKRTGEKVFLECVQDMDHENMFWYRQDPGLGLRLIYFSYDVKMKEKGDIPEGYSVSREKKERFSLILESASTNQTSMYLCASSSQSGLLAEQYFGPGTRLTVT.

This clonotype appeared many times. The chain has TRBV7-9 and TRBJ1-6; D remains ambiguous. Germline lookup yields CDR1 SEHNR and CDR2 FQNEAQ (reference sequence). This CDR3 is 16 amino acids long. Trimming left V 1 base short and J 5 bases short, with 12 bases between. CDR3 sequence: CASSLGSFMDNSPLHF. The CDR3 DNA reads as TGTGCCAGCAGCTTAGGGAGTTTTATGGATAATTCACCCCTCCACTTT.

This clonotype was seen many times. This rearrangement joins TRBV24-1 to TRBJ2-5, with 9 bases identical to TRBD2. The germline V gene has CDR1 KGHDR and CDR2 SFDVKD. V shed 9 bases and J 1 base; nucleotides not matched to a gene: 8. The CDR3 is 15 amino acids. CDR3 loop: CATSRGRAAQETQYF. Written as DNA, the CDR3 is TGTGCCACCTCGCGCGGGAGGGCCGCCCAAGAGACCCAGTACTTC.

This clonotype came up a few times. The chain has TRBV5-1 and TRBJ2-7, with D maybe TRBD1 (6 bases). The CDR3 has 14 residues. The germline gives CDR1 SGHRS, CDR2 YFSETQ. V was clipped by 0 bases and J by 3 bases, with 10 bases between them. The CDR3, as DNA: TGCGCCAGCAGCTTGGAAGGACAGAACTACGAGCAGTACTTC. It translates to CASSLEGQNYEQYF.

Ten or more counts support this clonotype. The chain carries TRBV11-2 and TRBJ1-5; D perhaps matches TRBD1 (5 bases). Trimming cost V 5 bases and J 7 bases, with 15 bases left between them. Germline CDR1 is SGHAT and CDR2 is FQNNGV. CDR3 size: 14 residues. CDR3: CASSLAQGVQPQHF. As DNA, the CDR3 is TGTGCCAGCAGCCTCGCCCAAGGGGTACAGCCCCAGCATTTT. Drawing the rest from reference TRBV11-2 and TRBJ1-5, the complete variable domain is EAGVAQSPRYKIIEKRQSVAFWCNPISGHATLYWYQQILGQGPKLLIQFQNNGVVDDSQLPKDRFSAERLKGVDSTLKIQPAKLEDSAVYLCASSLAQGVQPQHFGDGTRLSIL.

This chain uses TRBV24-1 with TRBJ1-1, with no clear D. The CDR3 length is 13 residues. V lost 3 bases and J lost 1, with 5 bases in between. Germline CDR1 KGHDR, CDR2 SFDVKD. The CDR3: CATSDGANTEAFF. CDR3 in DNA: TGTGCCACCAGTGATGGAGCGAACACTGAAGCTTTCTTT.

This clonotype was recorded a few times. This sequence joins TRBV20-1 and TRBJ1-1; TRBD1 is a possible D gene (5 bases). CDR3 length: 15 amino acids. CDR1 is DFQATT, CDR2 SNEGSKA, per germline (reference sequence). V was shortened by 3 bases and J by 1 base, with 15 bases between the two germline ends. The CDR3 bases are TGCAGTGCTAGTGGGGCGGGGACCTCGAACACTGAAGCTTTCTTT. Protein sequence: CSASGAGTSNTEAFF.

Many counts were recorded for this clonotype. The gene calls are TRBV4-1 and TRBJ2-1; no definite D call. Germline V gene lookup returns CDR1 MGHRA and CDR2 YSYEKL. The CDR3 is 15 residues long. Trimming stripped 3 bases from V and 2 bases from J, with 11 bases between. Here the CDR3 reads CASSHPARAYNEQFF. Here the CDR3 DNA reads TGCGCCAGCAGCCACCCGGCCCGGGCCTACAATGAGCAGTTCTTC.

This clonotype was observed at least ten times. The CDR3 DNA follows: TGTGCCAGTAGTATGAGGCTAGCGGGGGCTGCGAACACCGGGGAGCTGTTTTTT. Protein sequence: CASSMRLAGAANTGELFF. The chain combines TRBV19 with TRBJ2-2; 10 bases map to TRBD2. CDR3 size: 18 residues. V lost 3 bases, J lost 0 bases, and 7 bases stayed unmatched. Germline V gives CDR1 LNHDA, CDR2 SQIVND (reference sequence).

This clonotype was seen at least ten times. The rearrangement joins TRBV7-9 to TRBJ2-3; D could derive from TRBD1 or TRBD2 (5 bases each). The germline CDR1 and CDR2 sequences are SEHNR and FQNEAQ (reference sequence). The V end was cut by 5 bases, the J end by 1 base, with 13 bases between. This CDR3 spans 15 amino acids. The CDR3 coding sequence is TGTGCCAGCAGCCTACAGGAGGACGGCACAGATACGCAGTATTTT. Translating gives CASSLQEDGTDTQYF. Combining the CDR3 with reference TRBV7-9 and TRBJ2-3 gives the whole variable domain DTGVSQNPRHKITKRGQNVTFRCDPISEHNRLYWYRQTLGQGPEFLTYFQNEAQLEKSRLLSDRFSAERPKGSFSTLEIQRTEQGDSAMYLCASSLQEDGTDTQYFGPGTRLTVL.